This note documents a single TCR beta chain sequence. The antigen is unknown. The germline V gene encodes CDR1 SGDLS and CDR2 YYNGEE. This CDR3 is 13 amino acids long. Trimming left V 4 bases short and J 4 bases short, with 8 bases between. Method: immunoSEQ multiplex PCR; TCRdb's copy keeps in-frame clones and lacks some. The sample yields around 120,000 clones, about 89% seen once. These data come from a study of T cell responses to AZD1222 COVID-19 vaccine. Study-level findings and limits: Vaccine-related CD4 TCRs covered spike, predominating at 160-218 and 743-854. Increases in Spike-specific TCR breadth and depth were seen after two AZD1222 doses. Repertoire collection took place solely once the T cell response had peaked.

The source of this sequence is an adult who received the AZD1222 COVID-19 vaccine. Sequencing was performed on peripheral blood, taken 28 days after the second AZD1222 dose. The chain recombines TRBV9 with TRBJ2-2; D is unclear. The CDR3 spells CASSLLFTGELFF. CDR3 DNA: TGTGCCAGCAGCCTCTTGTTCACCGGGGAGCTGTTTTTT. The variable domain in full, with the rest retrieved from reference TRBV9 and TRBJ2-2, is DSGVTQTPKHLITATGQRVTLRCSPRSGDLSVYWYQQSLDQGLQFLIQYYNGEERAKGNILERFSAQQFPDLHSELNLSSLELGDSALYFCASSLLFTGELFFGEGSRLTVL.